Included here is one T cell receptor beta chain sequence, with context. Its antigen remains unidentified. The data stem from a study of STAT5B mutations in CD4+ large granular lymphocyte leukemia. Whole-study context: Among healthy donors, a particular HLA allele went with more CDR3 'QG' motifs. Overall study results and limits: 8/27 top patient clones versus 2/35 control clones were TRBV06-family.

The method was immunoSEQ multiplex PCR; TCRdb's version includes in-frame clones alone and lacks a portion of them. Of over 35,000 clones listed, roughly 85% are singletons. The CDR3 is made up of 15 amino acids. V was shortened by 6 bases and J by 2 bases, with 13 bases between the two germline ends. Germline assignment: CDR1 MNHNY and CDR2 SVGAGI (reference sequence). This chain connects TRBV6-6 to TRBJ1-4; D possibly corresponds to TRBD1 (6 bases). The TCR comes from a human donor in good health. Sequenced input: CD4+ T cells from blood buffy coats. The CDR3 DNA sequence: TGTGCCAGCAGAACCCAGGGGTTTACTAATGAAAAACTGTTTTTT. It yields the protein CASRTQGFTNEKLFF.